Shown below are 5 T cell receptor beta chains from a single sample sequenced in a study of preoperative IRX-2 immunotherapy in early breast cancer. Here immunoSEQ multiplex PCR was the method, and the copy in TCRdb shows in-frame clones only, minus some. The data hold roughly 99,000 clones, with around 86% observed a single time. The treatment was: preoperative locoregional IRX-2 cytokine immunotherapy. Sequencing used tumor tissue, obtained after IRX-2 immunotherapy. The receptors shown here come from a human donor with breast cancer.

This chain links TRBV19 with TRBJ2-1; TRBD2 matches 10 bases. This CDR3 has 20 residues. J lost 3 bases, V lost 3 bases, and 17 bases had no gene match. Germline values: CDR1 LNHDA, CDR2 SQIVND (reference sequence). CDR3 DNA sequence: TGTGCCAGTAGTATGGCAGGGAAGAATAGCGGGAGGACATTCTACAATGAGCAGTTCTTC. Protein product: CASSMAGKNSGRTFYNEQFF.

This sequence joins TRBV1 and TRBJ1-2. TRBV1 is shown as a pseudogene. The CDR3 runs to 13 residues. CDR3 protein: CASSQASNYGYTF. CDR3 DNA: TGCGCCAGCAGCCAAGCTTCCAACTATGGCTACACCTTC.

The V and J genes are TRBV6-8 and TRBJ1-5, with D possibly being TRBD1 (6 bases). V was trimmed by 2 bases and J by 9 bases, leaving 26 bases between them. This CDR3 spans 18 amino acids. CDR1 is MNHGY and CDR2 is SAAAGT in the germline V gene. CDR3 sequence: CASSYPFEPQGQFGPQHF. As DNA, the CDR3 is TGTGCCAGCAGTTACCCCTTTGAACCACAGGGACAATTCGGGCCCCAGCATTTT.

This clone has a single count. The chain couples TRBV5-1 to TRBJ2-2; D is uncertain. CDR3 size: 15 residues. The V gene's germline CDR1 is SGHRS and CDR2 YFSETQ. Trimming shortened V by 0 bases and J by 5 bases, and 11 bases separated the two germline ends. CDR3 sequence reads: CASSLVTQVTGELFF. DNA for the CDR3: TGCGCCAGCAGCTTGGTTACTCAAGTAACCGGGGAGCTGTTTTTT. Supplemented by reference TRBV5-1 and TRBJ2-2, the full variable domain reads KAGVTQTPRYLIKTRGQQVTLSCSPISGHRSVSWYQQTPGQGLQFLFEYFSETQRNKGNFPGRFSGRQFSNSRSEMNVSTLELGDSALYLCASSLVTQVTGELFFGEGSRLTVL.

The V call is TRBV27, the J call TRBJ2-7; 7 nucleotides align to TRBD1. CDR1 and CDR2 from the germline V gene are MNHEY and SMNVEV (reference sequence). CDR3 length equals 14 residues. V lost 7 bases, J lost 1 base, and 7 bases stayed unmatched. CDR3 bases: TGTGCCAGCATCTCTCCGGGACAGTCCTACGAGCAGTACTTC. Translation gives CASISPGQSYEQYF.